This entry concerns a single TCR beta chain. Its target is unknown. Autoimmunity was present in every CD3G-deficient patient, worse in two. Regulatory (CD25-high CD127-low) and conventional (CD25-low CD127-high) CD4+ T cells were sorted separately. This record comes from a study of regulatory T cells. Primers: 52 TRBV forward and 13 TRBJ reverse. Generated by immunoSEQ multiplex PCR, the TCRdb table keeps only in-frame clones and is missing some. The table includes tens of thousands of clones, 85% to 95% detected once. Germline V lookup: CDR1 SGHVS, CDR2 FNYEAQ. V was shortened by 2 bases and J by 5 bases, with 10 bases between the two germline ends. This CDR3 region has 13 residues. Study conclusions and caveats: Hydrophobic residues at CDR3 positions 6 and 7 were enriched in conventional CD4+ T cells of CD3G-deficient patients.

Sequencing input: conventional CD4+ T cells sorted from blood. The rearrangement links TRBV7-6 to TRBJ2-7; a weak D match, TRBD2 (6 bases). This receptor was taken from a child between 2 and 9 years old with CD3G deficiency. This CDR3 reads CASSLRASDEQYF. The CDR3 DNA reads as TGTGCCAGCAGCTTAAGGGCTAGCGACGAGCAGTACTTC.